What follows are 27 T cell receptor beta chains derived from one specimen sequenced in a study of blood T cell repertoires in COVID-19. This table comes from immunoSEQ multiplex PCR, and its TCRdb copy is limited to in-frame clones, with some not included. The data hold a few hundred thousand clones, with about 90% observed a single time. The sample consisted of PBMCs or T cells enriched from blood (not recorded which). These receptors were obtained from a woman younger than 45 who had recovered from COVID-19.

The chain combines TRBV20-1 with TRBJ2-2; D is ambiguous. The CDR3 covers 11 residues. Germline assignment: CDR1 DFQATT and CDR2 SNEGSKA (reference sequence). V was clipped by 5 bases and J by 5 bases, with 6 bases between them. The CDR3 DNA reads TGCAGTGCTGCCGGGACCGGGGAGCTGTTTTTT. It encodes CSAAGTGELFF.

The CDR3 loop is CASSPGRGRETGEQYF. The CDR3, as DNA: TGTGCCAGCAGCCCGGGCCGGGGGCGGGAGACGGGCGAGCAGTACTTC. V and J are TRBV5-8 and TRBJ2-7; weak D call: TRBD2 (7 bases). V lost 4 bases and J lost 6, with 23 bases in between. Germline V gene data show CDR1 as SGHTS and CDR2 as YDEGEE. The CDR3 has 16 residues.

This chain uses TRBV6-5 with TRBJ1-2, with 9 bases identical to TRBD1. CDR3 length: 14 amino acids. Germline V gene lookup returns CDR1 MNHEY and CDR2 SVGAGI. Losses at the gene ends were 0 bases for V and 4 bases for J; bases not matched to a gene: 0. CDR3 DNA: TGTGCCAGCAGTTACTCGGGACAGGGCTATGGCTACACCTTC. Its translation: CASSYSGQGYGYTF.

The CDR3 loop reads CASSFPAYGYTF. The CDR3 nucleotides read TGTGCCAGCAGTTTTCCCGCGTATGGCTACACCTTC. The chain uses TRBV28 and TRBJ1-2, with unresolved D. Germline V lookup: CDR1 MDHEN, CDR2 SYDVKM. The length of the CDR3 is 12 residues. Trimming took off 3 bases at V and 5 bases at J, with 7 bases between the two ends.

This clone was detected only once. V gene TRBV7-2 combines with J gene TRBJ2-5; D is unresolved. V lost 1 base, J lost 7 bases, and 7 bases lay in between. Germline V gives CDR1 SGHTA, CDR2 FQGNSA. The CDR3 has 12 amino acids. CDR3: CASSLVFGTQYF. CDR3 coding DNA: TGTGCCAGCAGCTTAGTCTTCGGGACCCAGTACTTC.

The J gene is TRBJ2-3, the V gene TRBV7-9; D possibly corresponds to TRBD2 (6 bases). V lost 4 bases, J lost 3 bases, and 11 bases lay in between. This CDR3 spans 14 amino acids. Germline V gene data show CDR1 as SEHNR and CDR2 as FQNEAQ (reference sequence). The CDR3 loop is CASSSGLQTDTQYF. The CDR3 coding sequence is TGTGCCAGCAGCTCGGGACTCCAAACAGATACGCAGTATTTT.

The chain couples TRBV12-3 or TRBV12-4 to TRBJ1-5; 9 bases agree with TRBD1. V gave up 5 bases and J gave up 7 bases; unmatched junction bases: 3. The CDR3 spans 13 residues. This CDR3 is CASSPDRGQPQHF. Written as DNA, the CDR3 is TGTGCCAGCAGTCCGGACAGGGGACAGCCCCAGCATTTT.

CDR3 sequence (DNA): TGTGCCAGCAGCTTAATGCGGATTAATGAAAAACTGTTTTTT. Translating it yields CASSLMRINEKLFF. This chain uses TRBV5-5 with TRBJ1-4; D gene uncertain. V lost 2 bases to trimming and J lost 4 bases, with 9 bases between them. CDR3 length equals 14 residues. In germline, CDR1 is SGHKS, CDR2 YYEKEE (reference sequence).

The chain recombines TRBV18 with TRBJ2-1; 13 nucleotides agree with TRBD2. J gave up 8 bases and V 3 bases, and 7 bases lay outside the gene matches. The CDR3 is made up of 16 amino acids. The germline CDR1 and CDR2 sequences are KGHSH and LQKENI. The CDR3 protein is CASSPYTSGRADEQFF. The CDR3 coding sequence is TGTGCCAGCTCACCTTATACTAGCGGGAGGGCAGATGAGCAGTTCTTC.

The chain joins TRBV9 to TRBJ2-5; 7 bases map to TRBD1. The CDR3 is 17 amino acids. CDR1 and CDR2 from the germline V gene are SGDLS and YYNGEE. The V and J ends lost 0 bases and 10 bases, in that order; junction bases with no gene match: 18. CDR3 sequence: CASSVAGQAPSPLDQYF. The DNA for the CDR3 is TGTGCCAGCAGCGTAGCCGGACAGGCCCCATCACCTCTTGACCAGTACTTC.

This clone was seen only once. This chain uses TRBV15 with TRBJ2-7; TRBD1 matches at 8 bases. The CDR3 has 17 amino acids. Per germline, CDR1 LNHNV and CDR2 YYDKDF (reference sequence). The J segment lost 0 bases and the V segment lost 8 bases, leaving 15 bases of the junction unmatched. Written as DNA, the CDR3 is TGTGCCACCCCGGCTTCTCAACAGGGGGATGCCTCCTACGAGCAGTACTTC. Its protein product is CATPASQQGDASYEQYF.

The V gene is TRBV6-5, the J gene TRBJ2-7, with 8 bases that match TRBD1. V shed 6 bases, J shed 3 bases, and the junction held 7 bases outside the gene matches. The length of the CDR3 is 14 residues. In germline, CDR1 is MNHEY, CDR2 SVGAGI. The CDR3 spells CASSSGQGRYEQYF. The CDR3 DNA reads as TGTGCCAGCAGCTCCGGACAGGGCCGCTACGAGCAGTACTTC.

The V gene is TRBV18, the J gene TRBJ2-2, with 7 bases identical to TRBD1. V lost 3 bases, J lost 2 bases, and 3 bases stayed unmatched. This CDR3 comprises 15 residues. Germline V CDR1 and CDR2: KGHSH, LQKENI. In DNA form, the CDR3 reads TGTGCCAGCTCACCCAGACAGGGCAACACCGGGGAGCTGTTTTTT. Protein: CASSPRQGNTGELFF.

The chain combines TRBV6-5 with TRBJ2-2; 7 nucleotides line up with TRBD2. Unmatched junction bases numbered 5, after V lost 6 bases and J lost 4 bases. The CDR3 consists of 14 residues. The germline V gene encodes CDR1 MNHEY and CDR2 SVGAGI. The CDR3 DNA sequence: TGTGCCAGCAGGTCCGGGGGGAGCACCGGGGAGCTGTTTTTT. Its protein is CASRSGGSTGELFF.

This clone was seen a single time. The chain combines TRBV5-6 with TRBJ1-2; D remains unclear. CDR3 size: 12 residues. Per the germline V gene, CDR1 is SGHDT and CDR2 is YYEEEE. V was cut by 3 bases and J by 4 bases, with 7 bases left in between. CDR3 loop: CASSSTAYGYTF. The DNA of the CDR3 is TGTGCCAGCAGCTCTACAGCCTATGGCTACACCTTC. Complete variable domain (other parts from reference TRBV5-6 and TRBJ1-2): DAGVTQSPTHLIKTRGQQVTLRCSPKSGHDTVSWYQQALGQGPQFIFQYYEEEERQRGNFPDRFSGHQFPNYSSELNVNALLLGDSALYLCASSSTAYGYTFGSGTRLTVV.

The gene calls are TRBV27 and TRBJ2-1; a possible D gene is TRBD1 (5 bases). V lost 0 bases, J lost 4 bases, and 10 bases lay in between. The CDR3 totals 15 residues. Looked up from germline, CDR1 is MNHEY and CDR2 is SMNVEV (reference sequence). This chain's CDR3 is CASSLSRVAYNEQFF. The CDR3 region has the DNA TGTGCCAGCAGTTTATCCAGGGTGGCGTACAATGAGCAGTTCTTC.

V usage is TRBV24-1 and J usage is TRBJ2-2, with 12 bases fitting TRBD2. Germline CDR1 KGHDR, CDR2 SFDVKD. V gave up 9 bases and J gave up 5 bases; unmatched junction bases: 6. This CDR3 has 15 residues. The CDR3 sequence: CATETGLAGTGELFF. CDR3 DNA sequence: TGTGCCACCGAAACCGGACTAGCGGGAACCGGGGAGCTGTTTTTT.

The chain has TRBV6-1 and TRBJ2-7, with TRBD2 as a possible D gene (6 bases). CDR3 size: 13 residues. V was cut by 2 bases and J by 6 bases, with 11 bases left in between. Germline V lookup: CDR1 MNHNS, CDR2 SASEGT. CDR3 region: CASSERRGGEQYF. CDR3 in DNA: TGTGCCAGCAGTGAACGGCGGGGCGGCGAGCAGTACTTC.

J is TRBJ2-7 and V is TRBV30, with TRBD1 identical over 7 bases. In germline, CDR1 is GTSNPN, CDR2 SVGIG (reference sequence). J was trimmed by 5 bases and V by 0 bases; bases with no gene match: 7. The CDR3 contains 14 residues. The CDR3 coding sequence is TGTGCCTGGAGTGTAGGGCAGGGGGTCGACGAGCAGTACTTC. Translation: CAWSVGQGVDEQYF. Together with reference TRBV30 and TRBJ2-7, the CDR3 gives the full variable domain: SQTIHQWPATLVQPVGSPLSLECTVEGTSNPNLYWYRQAAGRGLQLLFYSVGIGQISSEVPQNLSASRPQDRQFILSSKKLLLSDSGFYLCAWSVGQGVDEQYFGPGTRLTVT.

The chain couples TRBV28 to TRBJ1-2; 8 nucleotides match TRBD1. CDR1 is MDHEN and CDR2 is SYDVKM in the germline V gene. J was trimmed by 4 bases and V by 6 bases; bases with no gene match: 10. The CDR3 contains 15 residues. CDR3 protein: CASSPRGLILYGYTF. CDR3 DNA sequence: TGTGCCAGCAGCCCCAGGGGGCTGATTCTCTATGGCTACACCTTC.

The chain couples TRBV20-1 to TRBJ2-7; D possibly corresponds to TRBD1 (5 bases). V lost 3 bases and J lost 5, with 14 bases in between. The CDR3 contains 13 residues. Germline V gives CDR1 DFQATT, CDR2 SNEGSKA (reference sequence). The CDR3 nucleotides are TGCAGTGCTAGTCGTCCAGGGCCCAACGAGCAGTACTTC. It is translated as CSASRPGPNEQYF.

V gene TRBV2 combines with J gene TRBJ1-1; 7 bases map to TRBD1. The V gene end was trimmed by 7 bases and the J gene end by 10 bases; junction bases not matched to a gene: 12. Per the germline V gene, CDR1 is SNHLY and CDR2 is FYNNEI. The CDR3 runs 13 residues. The CDR3 loop reads CASTPSTGILAFF. DNA for the CDR3: TGTGCCAGCACCCCCTCGACAGGGATATTAGCTTTCTTT.

The chain employs TRBV24-1 and TRBJ1-2; 7 nucleotides agree with TRBD1. V lost 7 bases, J lost 5 bases, and 3 bases stayed unmatched. CDR3 length: 12 residues. Per germline, CDR1 KGHDR and CDR2 SFDVKD. As DNA, the CDR3 is TGTGCCACCAGCACGACAGGGTATGGCTACACCTTC. Protein product: CATSTTGYGYTF.

This sequence joins TRBV19 and TRBJ2-5; perhaps TRBD1 as D (6 bases). This CDR3 has 13 residues. Germline CDR1 is LNHDA and CDR2 is SQIVND (reference sequence). V lost 8 bases and J lost 0, with 10 bases in between. CDR3 in DNA: TGTGCCAGTCGAACAGGGTACCAAGAGACCCAGTACTTC. Translation: CASRTGYQETQYF.

This chain connects TRBV24-1 to TRBJ2-7; possible D gene TRBD1, 5 bases. The V and J ends lost 4 bases and 4 bases respectively, with 13 bases between them. The CDR3 covers 14 residues. The germline V gene encodes CDR1 KGHDR and CDR2 SFDVKD. CDR3 nucleotides: TGTGCCACCAGTGAAGGACCAAAGGGGTACGAGCAGTACTTC. Its translation: CATSEGPKGYEQYF.

The chain combines TRBV28 with TRBJ2-6, with D maybe TRBD2 (7 bases). This CDR3 spans 19 amino acids. Germline CDR1 MDHEN, CDR2 SYDVKM. The V gene lost 4 bases and the J gene lost 0 bases, with 19 bases spanning the gap. The CDR3 DNA reads TGTGCCAGCAGTTCGTTCCCCTGGGGGGGCAGCTCTGGGGCCAACGTCCTGACTTTC. It specifies CASSSFPWGGSSGANVLTF.

This rearrangement joins TRBV21-1 to TRBJ1-4. TRBV21-1 is annotated as a pseudogene. This CDR3 spans 10 amino acids. The CDR3 here is CASYREKLFF. Written as DNA, the CDR3 is TGTGCCAGTTATAGAGAGAAACTGTTTTTT.